The rows below give T cell receptor beta chains drawn from one sample of a study of blood T cell repertoires in COVID-19. The table came from immunoSEQ multiplex PCR; TCRdb's copy has only in-frame clones and leaves some out. This repertoire shows about 61,000 clones, under 85% found once; its top ten account for 4.5% to 7%. The sample comprised peripheral blood. The receptors shown here come from a woman in her 70s with acute or convalescent COVID-19. Both conserved end residues are part of each CDR3. The D gene is left open where the match is weak. Some rows have no size entry. The others give once, few or many, or a class for an expanded clone.

v_gene,j_gene,abundance,d_gene,CDR3nt,CDR3aa
TRBV5-1,TRBJ2-1,.,TRBD1,TGCGCCAGCAGGCCCGGGACAGGGAACAATGAGCAGTTCTTC,CASRPGTGNNEQFF
TRBV19,TRBJ1-1,.,.,TGTGCCAGTCGGGACTTAAACACTGAAGCTTTCTTT,CASRDLNTEAFF
TRBV6-2/TRBV6-3,TRBJ2-7,.,.,TGTGCCAGCAGTTACTCGGCCCCAGGAAATACCGAGCAGTACTTC,CASSYSAPGNTEQYF
TRBV6-1,TRBJ1-1,few,.,TGTGCCAGCAGTGAAGACAGGAGGGGCAACACTGAAGCTTTCTTT,CASSEDRRGNTEAFF
TRBV7-6,TRBJ2-5,.,.,TGTGCCAGCAGCTTACCAACCGGGGCCCAGTACTTC,CASSLPTGAQYF
TRBV5-1,TRBJ1-2,.,.,TGCGCCAGCAGGACAGCCGGCGGTACTAACTATGGCTACACCTTC,CASRTAGGTNYGYTF
TRBV5-1,TRBJ1-4,few,TRBD1,TGCGCCAGCAGCTTAACGACAGGGACTAATGAAAAACTGTTTTTT,CASSLTTGTNEKLFF
TRBV12-3/TRBV12-4,TRBJ2-1,.,.,TGTGCCAGCAGTCGCACTAGAGATGAGCAGTTCTTC,CASSRTRDEQFF
TRBV5-1,TRBJ2-3,.,TRBD1,TGCGCCAGCAGCTTGGCCAGGGGGTATGGCACAGATACGCAGTATTTT,CASSLARGYGTDTQYF
TRBV2,TRBJ1-6,.,.,TGTGCCAGCAGTAGGGGTTCCTATAGCTCCTATAATTCACCCCTCCACTTT,CASSRGSYSSYNSPLHF
TRBV5-6,TRBJ1-2,.,.,TGTGCCAGCAGCTTGAGAGACTATGGCTACACCTTC,CASSLRDYGYTF
TRBV28,TRBJ2-2,once,.,TGTGCCAGCAGTCCCGGGACTGCGAACACCGGGGAGCTGTTTTTT,CASSPGTANTGELFF
TRBV21-1,TRBJ1-6,.,.,TGTGCCGACGGGACAGGGGAATCACCCCTCCACTTT,CADGTGESPLHF
TRBV9,TRBJ2-1,.,.,TGTGCCAGCAGCCCGCGACGGGATCCCAACAATGAGCAGTTCTTC,CASSPRRDPNNEQFF
TRBV5-1,TRBJ2-7,.,TRBD1,TGCGCCAGCAGCTTCCGACAGGGGGCTATATACGAGCAGTACTTC,CASSFRQGAIYEQYF
TRBV12-5,TRBJ1-2,medium-sized,.,TGTGCTAGTGGTTTGGCGTATGCCGCAGACTATGGCTACACCTTC,CASGLAYAADYGYTF